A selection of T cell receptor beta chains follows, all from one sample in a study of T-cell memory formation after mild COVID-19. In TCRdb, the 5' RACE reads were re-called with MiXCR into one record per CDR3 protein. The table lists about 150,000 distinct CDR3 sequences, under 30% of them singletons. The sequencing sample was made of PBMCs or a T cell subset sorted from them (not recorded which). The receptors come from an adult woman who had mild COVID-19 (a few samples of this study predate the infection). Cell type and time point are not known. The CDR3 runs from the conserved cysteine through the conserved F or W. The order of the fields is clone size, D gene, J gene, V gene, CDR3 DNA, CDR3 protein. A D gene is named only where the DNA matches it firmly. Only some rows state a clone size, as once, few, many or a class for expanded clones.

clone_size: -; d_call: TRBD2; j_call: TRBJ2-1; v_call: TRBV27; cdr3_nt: TGTGCCAGCAGTTCAGGGACTAGCGGGGTCAATGAGCAGTTCTTC; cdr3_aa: CASSSGTSGVNEQFF
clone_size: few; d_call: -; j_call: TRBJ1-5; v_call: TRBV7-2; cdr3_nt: TGTGCCAGCAGCAATTGGGCAGATTACAATCAGCCCCAGCATTTT; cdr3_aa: CASSNWADYNQPQHF
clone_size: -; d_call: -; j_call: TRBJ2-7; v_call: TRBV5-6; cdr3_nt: TGTGCCAGCAGCCCAGGGACCGCCCCCCTCAAGCAGTACTTC; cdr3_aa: CASSPGTAPLKQYF
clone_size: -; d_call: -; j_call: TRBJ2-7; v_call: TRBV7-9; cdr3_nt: TGTGCCAGCAGCTTAGCGGAAGGAACGGCGTCCTACGAGCAGTACTTC; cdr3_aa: CASSLAEGTASYEQYF
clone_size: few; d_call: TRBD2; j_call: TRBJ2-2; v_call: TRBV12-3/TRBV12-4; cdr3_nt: TGTGCCAGCAGTTTAGCCTCCCCTAGCGGGGGGGTCACCGGGGAGCTGTTTTTT; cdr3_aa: CASSLASPSGGVTGELFF
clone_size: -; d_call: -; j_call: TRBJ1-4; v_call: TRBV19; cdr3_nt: TGTGCCAGTAGTATTCCCCGGGACACAGCAACTAATGAAAAACTGTTTTTT; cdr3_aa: CASSIPRDTATNEKLFF
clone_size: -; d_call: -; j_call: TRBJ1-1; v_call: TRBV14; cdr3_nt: TGTGCCAGCAGCCAAGACTGGAGGGAGGACACTGAAGCTTTCTTT; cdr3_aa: CASSQDWREDTEAFF
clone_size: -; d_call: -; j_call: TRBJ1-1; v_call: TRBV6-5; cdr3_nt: TGTGCCAGCAACCAGCCCGGCGACACTGAAGCTTTCTTT; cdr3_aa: CASNQPGDTEAFF
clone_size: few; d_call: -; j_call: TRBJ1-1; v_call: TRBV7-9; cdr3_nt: TGTGCCAGCAGCTTGGGGGAGGGGGAAGCTTTCTTT; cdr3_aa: CASSLGEGEAFF
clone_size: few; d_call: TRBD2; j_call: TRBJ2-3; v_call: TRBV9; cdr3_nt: TGTGCCAGCAGCGATCCACTAGCGGGGCCCGGGAATACGCAGTATTTT; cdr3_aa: CASSDPLAGPGNTQYF
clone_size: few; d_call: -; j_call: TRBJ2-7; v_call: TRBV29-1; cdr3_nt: TGCAGCGTTGATGTACCCGGGAGAGCCGAGCAGTACTTC; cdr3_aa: CSVDVPGRAEQYF
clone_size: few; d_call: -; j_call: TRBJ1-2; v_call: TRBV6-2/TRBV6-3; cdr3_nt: TGTGCCAGCAGTTACCCCGGTAGTCTCGACTACACCTTC; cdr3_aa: CASSYPGSLDYTF
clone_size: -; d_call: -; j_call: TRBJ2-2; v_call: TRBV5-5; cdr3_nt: TGTGCCAGCAGCGGAACAGACAGACCGGCCGGGGAGCTGTTTTTT; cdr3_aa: CASSGTDRPAGELFF
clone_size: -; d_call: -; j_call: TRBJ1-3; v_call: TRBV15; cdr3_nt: TGTGCCACCGATCGGGGGCTTGGAAACACCATATATTTT; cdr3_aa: CATDRGLGNTIYF
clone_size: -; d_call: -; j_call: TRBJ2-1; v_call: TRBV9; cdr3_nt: TGTGCCAGCAGCGTAGACGGGGACAATGAGCAGTTCTTC; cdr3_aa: CASSVDGDNEQFF
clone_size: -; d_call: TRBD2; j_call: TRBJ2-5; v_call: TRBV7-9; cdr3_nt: TGTGCCAGCAGCCAATCCGGGACTAGCGAACCACAAGAGACCCAGTACTTC; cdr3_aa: CASSQSGTSEPQETQYF
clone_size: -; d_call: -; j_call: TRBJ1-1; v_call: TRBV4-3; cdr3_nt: TGCGCCAGCAGCCCAGGCAGGGGTTGGAACACTGAAGCTTTCTTT; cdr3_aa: CASSPGRGWNTEAFF
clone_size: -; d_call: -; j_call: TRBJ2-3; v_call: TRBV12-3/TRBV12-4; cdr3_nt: TGTGCCAGCACCAGGGGGGCCACAGATACGCAGTATTTT; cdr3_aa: CASTRGATDTQYF
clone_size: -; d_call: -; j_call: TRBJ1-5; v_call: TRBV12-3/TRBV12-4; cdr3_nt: TGTGCCAGCAGTCCACCAGGGCCGAGCAATCAGCCCCAGCATTTT; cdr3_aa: CASSPPGPSNQPQHF
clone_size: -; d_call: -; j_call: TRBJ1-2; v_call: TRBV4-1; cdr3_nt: TGCGCCAGCAGCCAGACCGTCCTAGGGAGCTATGGCTACACCTTC; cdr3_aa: CASSQTVLGSYGYTF
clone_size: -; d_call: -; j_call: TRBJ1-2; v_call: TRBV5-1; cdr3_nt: TGCGCCAGCAGCCCCTCGGACAGCCTTAACTATGGCTACACCTTC; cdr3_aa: CASSPSDSLNYGYTF
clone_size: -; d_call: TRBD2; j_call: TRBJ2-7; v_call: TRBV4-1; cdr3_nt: TGCGCCAGCAGCCAAGTGACTAGCGGGGCCTACGAGCAGTACTTC; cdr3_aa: CASSQVTSGAYEQYF
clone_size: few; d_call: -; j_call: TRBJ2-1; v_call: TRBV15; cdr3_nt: TGTGCCACCAGCCGCCACCAGGGGTCTAGCGGAGAAGTAAACCGCAATGAGCAGTTCTTC; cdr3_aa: CATSRHQGSSGEVNRNEQFF
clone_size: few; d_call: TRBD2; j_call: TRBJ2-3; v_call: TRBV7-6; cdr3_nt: TGTGCCAGCAGCCCCGGACTAGCGGGATTCCCAGATACGCAGTATTTT; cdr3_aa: CASSPGLAGFPDTQYF
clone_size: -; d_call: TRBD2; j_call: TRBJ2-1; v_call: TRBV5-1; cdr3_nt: TGCGCCAGCAGCTTTAGCGGGGCAGGTGAGCAGTTCTTC; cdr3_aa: CASSFSGAGEQFF
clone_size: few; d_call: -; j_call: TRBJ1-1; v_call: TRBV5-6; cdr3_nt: TGTGCCAGCAGCCAACCTCCGGGGCCTGAAGCTTTCTTT; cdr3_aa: CASSQPPGPEAFF
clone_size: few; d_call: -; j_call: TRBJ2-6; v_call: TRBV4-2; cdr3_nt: TGTGCCAGCAGCCAAGATGGGTTTGACAGTCCCAGCTCTGGGGCCAACGTCCTGACTTTC; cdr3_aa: CASSQDGFDSPSSGANVLTF
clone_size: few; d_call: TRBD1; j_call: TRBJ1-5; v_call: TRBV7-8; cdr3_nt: TGTGCCAGCAGCTTCAGGGCAGGGGGACGGGACGACAGCAATCAGCCCCAGCATTTT; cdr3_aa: CASSFRAGGRDDSNQPQHF
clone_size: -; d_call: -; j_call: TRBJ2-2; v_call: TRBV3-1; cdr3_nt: TGTGCCAGCAGCCAACCGGGACACCACACCGGGGAGCTGTTTTTT; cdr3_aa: CASSQPGHHTGELFF
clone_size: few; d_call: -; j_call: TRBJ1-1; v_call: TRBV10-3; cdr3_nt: TGTGCCATCTCAGGGGTCCCGAACACTGAAGCTTTCTTT; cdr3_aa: CAISGVPNTEAFF
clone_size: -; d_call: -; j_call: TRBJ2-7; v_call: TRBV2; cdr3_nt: TGTGCCAGAGGGGACGGTTCCTACGAGCAGTACTTC; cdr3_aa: CARGDGSYEQYF
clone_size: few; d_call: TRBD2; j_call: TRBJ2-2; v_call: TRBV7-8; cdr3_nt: TGTGCCAGCAGCTTGACTAGCGGGGGGGCGTCGTACACCGGGGAGCTGTTTTTT; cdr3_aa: CASSLTSGGASYTGELFF
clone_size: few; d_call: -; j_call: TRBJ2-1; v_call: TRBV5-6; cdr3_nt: TGTGCCAGCAGCTTGGCAACAGGGATGTACTACAATGAGCAGTTCTTC; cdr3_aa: CASSLATGMYYNEQFF
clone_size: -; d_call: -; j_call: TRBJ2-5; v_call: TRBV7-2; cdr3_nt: TGTGCCAGCAGCTGGACCCAGGGCCTCCAAGAGACCCAGTACTTC; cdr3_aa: CASSWTQGLQETQYF
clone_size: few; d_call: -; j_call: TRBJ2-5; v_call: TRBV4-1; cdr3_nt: TGCGCCAGCAGCCAAGAGCGAGGGTGGCAGACCCAGTACTTC; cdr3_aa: CASSQERGWQTQYF
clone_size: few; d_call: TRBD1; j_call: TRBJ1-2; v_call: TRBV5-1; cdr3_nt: TGCGCCAGCAGCTTACAGGGGGCAGCTAACTATGGCTACACCTTC; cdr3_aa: CASSLQGAANYGYTF